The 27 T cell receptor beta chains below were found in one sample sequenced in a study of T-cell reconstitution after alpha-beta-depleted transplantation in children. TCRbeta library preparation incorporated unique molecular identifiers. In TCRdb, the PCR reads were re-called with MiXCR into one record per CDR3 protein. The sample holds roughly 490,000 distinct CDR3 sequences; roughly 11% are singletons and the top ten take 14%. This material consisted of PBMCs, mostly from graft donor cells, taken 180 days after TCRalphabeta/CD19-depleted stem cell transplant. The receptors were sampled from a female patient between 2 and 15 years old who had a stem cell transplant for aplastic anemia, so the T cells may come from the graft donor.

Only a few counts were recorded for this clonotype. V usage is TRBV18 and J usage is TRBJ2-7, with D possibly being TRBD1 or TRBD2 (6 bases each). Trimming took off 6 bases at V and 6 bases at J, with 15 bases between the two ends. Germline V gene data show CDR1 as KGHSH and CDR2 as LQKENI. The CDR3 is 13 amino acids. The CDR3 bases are TGTGCCAGCTCCGGAGGGCTAGGGGGCGAGCAGTACGTC. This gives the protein CASSGGLGGEQYV.

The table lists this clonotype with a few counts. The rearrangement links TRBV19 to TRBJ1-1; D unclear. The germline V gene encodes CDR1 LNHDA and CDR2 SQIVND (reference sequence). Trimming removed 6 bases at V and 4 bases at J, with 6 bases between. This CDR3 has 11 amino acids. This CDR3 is CASRGFTEAFF. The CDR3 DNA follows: TGTGCCAGTAGAGGGTTCACTGAAGCTTTCTTT. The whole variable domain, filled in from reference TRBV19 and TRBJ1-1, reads DGGITQSPKYLFRKEGQNVTLSCEQNLNHDAMYWYRQDPGQGLRLIYYSQIVNDFQKGDIAEGYSVSREKKESFPLTVTSAQKNPTAFYLCASRGFTEAFFGQGTRLTVV.

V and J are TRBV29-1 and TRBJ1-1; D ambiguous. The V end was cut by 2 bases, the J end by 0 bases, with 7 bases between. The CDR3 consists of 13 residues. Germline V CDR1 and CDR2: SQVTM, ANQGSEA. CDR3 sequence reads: CSVETTLNTEAFF. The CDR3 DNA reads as TGCAGCGTTGAAACCACGCTGAACACTGAAGCTTTCTTT.

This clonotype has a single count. The CDR3 DNA is TGTGCCAGCAGTCCGCTTGACAGGAGCTCCTACGAGCAGTACTTC. This gives the protein CASSPLDRSSYEQYF. V and J are TRBV28 and TRBJ2-7; D may be TRBD1 (6 bases). The germline gives CDR1 MDHEN, CDR2 SYDVKM. CDR3 length: 15 residues. Trimming pared 5 bases from V and 0 bases from J, leaving 14 bases between.

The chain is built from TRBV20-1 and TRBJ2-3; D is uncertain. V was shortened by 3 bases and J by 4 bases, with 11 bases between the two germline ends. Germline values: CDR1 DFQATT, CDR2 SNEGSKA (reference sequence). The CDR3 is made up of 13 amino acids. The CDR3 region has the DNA TGCAGTGCTAGCCCTCCTGGTGCAGATACGCAGTATTTT. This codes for CSASPPGADTQYF.

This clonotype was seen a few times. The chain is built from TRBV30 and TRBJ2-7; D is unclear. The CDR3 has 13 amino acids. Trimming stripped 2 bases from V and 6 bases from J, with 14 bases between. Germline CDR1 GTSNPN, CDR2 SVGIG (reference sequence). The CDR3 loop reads CAWSQAVPGEQYF. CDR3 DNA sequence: TGTGCCTGGAGTCAGGCGGTCCCCGGCGAGCAGTACTTC.

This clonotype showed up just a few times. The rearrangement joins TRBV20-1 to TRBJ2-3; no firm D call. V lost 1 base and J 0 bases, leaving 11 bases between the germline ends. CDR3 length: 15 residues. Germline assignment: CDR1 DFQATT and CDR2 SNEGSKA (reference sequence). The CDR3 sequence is CSARGQLESTDTQYF. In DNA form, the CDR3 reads TGCAGTGCTAGAGGGCAGTTGGAAAGCACAGATACGCAGTATTTT.

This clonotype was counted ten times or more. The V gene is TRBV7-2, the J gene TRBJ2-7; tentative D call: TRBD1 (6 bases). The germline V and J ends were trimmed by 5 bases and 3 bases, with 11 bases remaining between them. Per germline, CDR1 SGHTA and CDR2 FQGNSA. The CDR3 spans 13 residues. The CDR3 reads CASSLGQHYEQYF. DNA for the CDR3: TGTGCCAGCAGCCTAGGACAGCACTACGAGCAGTACTTC.

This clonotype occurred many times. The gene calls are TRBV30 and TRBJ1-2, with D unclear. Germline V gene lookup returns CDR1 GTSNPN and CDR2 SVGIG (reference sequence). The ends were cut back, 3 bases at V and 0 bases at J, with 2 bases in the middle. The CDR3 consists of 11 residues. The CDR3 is CAWRANYGYTF. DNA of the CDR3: TGTGCCTGGAGGGCTAACTATGGCTACACCTTC.

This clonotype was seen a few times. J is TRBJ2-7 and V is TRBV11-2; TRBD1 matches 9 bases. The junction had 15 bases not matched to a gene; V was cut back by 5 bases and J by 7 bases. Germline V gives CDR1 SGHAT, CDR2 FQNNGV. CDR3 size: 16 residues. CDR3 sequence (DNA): TGTGCCAGCAGCACCTACAGGGGGCGGATGTCGGGGGAGCAGTACTTC. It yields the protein CASSTYRGRMSGEQYF.

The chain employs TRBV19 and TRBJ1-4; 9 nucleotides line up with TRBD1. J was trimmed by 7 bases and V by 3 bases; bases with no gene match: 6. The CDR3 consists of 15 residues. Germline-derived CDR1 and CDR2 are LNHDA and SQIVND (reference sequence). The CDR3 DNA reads TGTGCCAGTAGTATCGAGACAGGGGGAGGTGAAAAACTGTTTTTT. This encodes CASSIETGGGEKLFF.

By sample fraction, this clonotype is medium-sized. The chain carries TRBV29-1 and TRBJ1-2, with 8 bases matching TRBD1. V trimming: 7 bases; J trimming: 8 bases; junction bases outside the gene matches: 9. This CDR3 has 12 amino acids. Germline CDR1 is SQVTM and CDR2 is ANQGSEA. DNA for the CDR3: TGCAGCGCTGAGCAGGGGGCGAGGGGCTACACCTTC. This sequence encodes CSAEQGARGYTF.

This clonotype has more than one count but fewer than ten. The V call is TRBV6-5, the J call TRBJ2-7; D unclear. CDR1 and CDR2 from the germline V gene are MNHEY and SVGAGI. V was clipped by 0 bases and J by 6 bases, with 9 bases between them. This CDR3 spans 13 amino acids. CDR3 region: CASSYSPGSEQYV. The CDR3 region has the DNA TGTGCCAGCAGTTACTCGCCAGGATCCGAGCAGTACGTC.

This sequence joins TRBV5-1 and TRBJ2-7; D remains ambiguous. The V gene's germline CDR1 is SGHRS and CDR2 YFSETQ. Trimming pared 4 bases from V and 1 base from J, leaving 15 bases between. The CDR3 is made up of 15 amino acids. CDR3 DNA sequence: TGCGCCAGCAGCGCTTCCCAGCCGGGTTCCTACGAGCAGTACTTC. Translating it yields CASSASQPGSYEQYF.

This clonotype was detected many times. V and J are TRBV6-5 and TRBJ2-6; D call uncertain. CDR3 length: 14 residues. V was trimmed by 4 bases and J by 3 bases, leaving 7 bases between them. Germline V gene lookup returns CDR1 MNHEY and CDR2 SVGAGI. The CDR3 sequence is CASSSPGGANVLTF. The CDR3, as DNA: TGTGCCAGCAGTTCCCCAGGTGGGGCCAACGTCCTGACTTTC.

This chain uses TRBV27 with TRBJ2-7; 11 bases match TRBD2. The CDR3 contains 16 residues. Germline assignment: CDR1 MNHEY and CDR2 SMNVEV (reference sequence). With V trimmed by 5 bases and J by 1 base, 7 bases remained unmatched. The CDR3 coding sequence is TGTGCCAGCAGTATAATAGCGGGAGGGCCGTCCTACGAGCAGTACTTC. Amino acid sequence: CASSIIAGGPSYEQYF.

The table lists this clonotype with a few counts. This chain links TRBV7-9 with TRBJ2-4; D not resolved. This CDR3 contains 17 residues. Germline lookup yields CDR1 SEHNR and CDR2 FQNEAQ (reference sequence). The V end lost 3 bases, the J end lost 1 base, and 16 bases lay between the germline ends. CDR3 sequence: CASSFSAFRKAKNIQYF. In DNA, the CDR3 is TGTGCCAGCAGCTTCTCGGCCTTTCGCAAGGCCAAAAACATTCAGTACTTC.

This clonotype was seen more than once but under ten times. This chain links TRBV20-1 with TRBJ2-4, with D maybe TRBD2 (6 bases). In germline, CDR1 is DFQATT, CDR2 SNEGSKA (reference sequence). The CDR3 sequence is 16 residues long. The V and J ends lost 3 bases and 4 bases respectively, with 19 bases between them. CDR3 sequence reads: CSARPESRDLKNIQYF. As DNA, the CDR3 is TGCAGTGCTAGGCCTGAGTCGCGGGACCTTAAAAACATTCAGTACTTC.

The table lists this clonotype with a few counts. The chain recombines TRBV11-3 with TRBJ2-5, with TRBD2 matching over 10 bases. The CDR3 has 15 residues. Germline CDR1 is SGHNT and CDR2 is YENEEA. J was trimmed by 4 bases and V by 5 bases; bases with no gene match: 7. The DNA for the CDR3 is TGTGCCAGCAGCCTTAGCTGGACTAGCGGAGAGACCCAGTACTTC. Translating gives CASSLSWTSGETQYF.

The chain's CDR3 is CASSPRGLAGGGTQYF. DNA of the CDR3: TGTGCCAGCAGCCCGCGAGGACTAGCGGGGGGGGGTACGCAGTATTTT. The J gene is TRBJ2-3, the V gene TRBV7-2, with 15 bases identical to TRBD2. Germline loops: CDR1 SGHTA, CDR2 FQGNSA. V shed 5 bases, J shed 8 bases, and the junction held 8 bases outside the gene matches. The CDR3 runs 16 residues.

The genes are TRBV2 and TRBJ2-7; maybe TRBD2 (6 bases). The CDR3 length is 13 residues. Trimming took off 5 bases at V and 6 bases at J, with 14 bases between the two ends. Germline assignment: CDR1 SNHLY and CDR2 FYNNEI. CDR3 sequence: CASSNKRAGEQYF. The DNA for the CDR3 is TGTGCCAGCAGTAATAAGCGGGCTGGCGAGCAGTACTTC.

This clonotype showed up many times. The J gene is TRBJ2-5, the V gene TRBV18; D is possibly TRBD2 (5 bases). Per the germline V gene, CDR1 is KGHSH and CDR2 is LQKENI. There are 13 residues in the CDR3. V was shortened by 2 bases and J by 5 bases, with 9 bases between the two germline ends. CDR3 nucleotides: TGTGCCAGCTCACCATCTGGCGGGGAGACCCAGTACTTC. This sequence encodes CASSPSGGETQYF.

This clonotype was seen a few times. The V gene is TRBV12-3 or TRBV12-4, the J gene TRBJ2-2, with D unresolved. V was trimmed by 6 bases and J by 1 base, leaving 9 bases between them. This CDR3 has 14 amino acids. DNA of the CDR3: TGTGCCAGCAGCCCTCTAGTGAACACCGGGGAGCTGTTTTTT. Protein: CASSPLVNTGELFF.

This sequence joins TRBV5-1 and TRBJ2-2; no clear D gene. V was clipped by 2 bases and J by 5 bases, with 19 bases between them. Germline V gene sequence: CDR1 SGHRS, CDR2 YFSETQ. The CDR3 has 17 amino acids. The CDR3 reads CASSFFSAAKWTGELFF. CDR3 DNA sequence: TGCGCCAGCAGCTTTTTCTCGGCCGCCAAATGGACCGGGGAGCTGTTTTTT.

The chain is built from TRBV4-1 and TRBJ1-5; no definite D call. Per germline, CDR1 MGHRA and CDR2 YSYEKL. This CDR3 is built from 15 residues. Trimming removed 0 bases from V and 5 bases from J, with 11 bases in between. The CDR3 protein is CASSQDLVTHQPQHF. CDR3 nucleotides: TGCGCCAGCAGCCAAGATCTGGTTACCCATCAGCCCCAGCATTTT.

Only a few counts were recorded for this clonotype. The CDR3 protein is CASSHGTYEQFF. In DNA, the CDR3 is TGTGCCAGCAGCCATGGGACGTATGAGCAGTTCTTC. The V and J genes are TRBV14 and TRBJ2-1, with D possibly being TRBD1 or TRBD2 (5 bases each). V shed 3 bases and J shed 8 bases, with 8 bases lying between them. Germline V gene data show CDR1 as SGHDN and CDR2 as FVKESK. The CDR3 is made up of 12 amino acids.

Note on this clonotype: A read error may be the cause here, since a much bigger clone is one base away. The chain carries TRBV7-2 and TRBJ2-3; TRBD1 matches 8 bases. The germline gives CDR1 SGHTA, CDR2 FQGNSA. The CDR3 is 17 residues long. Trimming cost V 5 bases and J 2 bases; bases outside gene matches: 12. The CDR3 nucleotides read TGTGCCAGCAGCCAAAAAGTGGCAGGGGGCCTCACAGATACGCAGTATTTT. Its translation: CASSQKVAGGLTDTQYF.